One sample yielded the 26 T cell receptor beta chains listed below, sequenced in a study of CD8 T cells in ankylosing spondylitis. TCRdb recomputed calls from the 5' RACE reads with MiXCR, one row per CDR3 protein. The table has 45,000 to 65,000 distinct CDR3 sequences, roughly 7.4% seen once. The specimen was blood, either unsorted or a sorted T cell fraction (not recorded which). These receptors originate from a female donor with ankylosing spondylitis or in good health (not recorded which).

This clonotype was counted at least ten times. V and J are TRBV3-1 and TRBJ2-1; 9 nucleotides line up with TRBD2. J was trimmed by 2 bases and V by 3 bases; bases with no gene match: 5. CDR3 size: 16 residues. Germline V gene data show CDR1 as LGHDT and CDR2 as YNNKEL (reference sequence). CDR3 sequence: CASSHERGATYNEQFF. The CDR3 nucleotides are TGTGCCAGCAGCCACGAGCGGGGGGCTACCTACAATGAGCAGTTCTTC.

This clonotype was detected many times. The chain links TRBV9 to TRBJ2-2, with TRBD2 identical over 12 bases. CDR1 is SGDLS, CDR2 YYNGEE, per germline. V lost 4 bases, J lost 4 bases, and 14 bases stayed unmatched. This CDR3 region has 19 residues. CDR3 protein: CASSPTSSASGGATGELFF. CDR3 nucleotides: TGTGCCAGCAGCCCAACATCGAGTGCTAGCGGGGGGGCCACCGGGGAGCTGTTTTTT.

This clonotype showed up many times. This chain joins TRBV6-1 and TRBJ1-3; tentatively, D is TRBD1 (5 bases). V was shortened by 6 bases and J by 0 bases, with 12 bases between the two germline ends. This CDR3 comprises 15 residues. CDR1 is MNHNS and CDR2 is SASEGT in the germline V gene. Here the CDR3 DNA reads TGTGCCAGCAGCTTCGAGAGGGGCTCTGGAAACACCATATATTTT. Amino acids: CASSFERGSGNTIYF.

This clonotype has at least ten counts. CDR3 sequence: CATSGETGEKLFF. CDR3 nucleotide sequence: TGTGCCACCTCGGGGGAGACGGGTGAAAAACTGTTTTTT. The chain joins TRBV10-3 to TRBJ1-4; tentatively, D is TRBD1 (5 bases). Per germline, CDR1 ENHRY and CDR2 SYGVKD. The CDR3 is made up of 13 amino acids. V dropped 10 bases and J dropped 7 bases, with 16 bases sitting between them.

This clonotype was recorded many times. J is TRBJ2-2 and V is TRBV10-3, with D unclear. The germline gives CDR1 ENHRY, CDR2 SYGVKD. CDR3 size: 15 residues. The V and J ends lost 4 bases and 3 bases respectively, with 12 bases between them. Here the CDR3 reads CAISARERDTGELFF. For the CDR3, the DNA is TGTGCCATCAGTGCAAGGGAAAGGGACACCGGGGAGCTGTTTTTT.

At least ten counts were recorded for this clonotype. The gene calls are TRBV19 and TRBJ1-2; TRBD1 matches 9 bases. Trimming took 8 bases from V and 3 from J; bases not matched to a gene: 4. The CDR3 runs 13 residues. Germline-derived CDR1 and CDR2 are LNHDA and SQIVND (reference sequence). DNA of the CDR3: TGTGCCAGTCGGGACAGGGAGCACTATGGCTACACCTTC. Encoded protein: CASRDREHYGYTF. The entire variable domain, with the rest obtained from reference TRBV19 and TRBJ1-2, is as follows: DGGITQSPKYLFRKEGQNVTLSCEQNLNHDAMYWYRQDPGQGLRLIYYSQIVNDFQKGDIAEGYSVSREKKESFPLTVTSAQKNPTAFYLCASRDREHYGYTFGSGTRLTVV.

This clonotype was counted at least ten times. V gene TRBV20-1 combines with J gene TRBJ2-1; 8 bases line up with TRBD2. The CDR3 is 14 residues long. Trimming at V came to 6 bases and at J to 7 bases, leaving 11 bases not matched to a gene. Germline CDR1 and CDR2: DFQATT and SNEGSKA (reference sequence). DNA for the CDR3: TGCAGTGCACCCGGGACTAGGTTAGTTAATGAGCAGTTCTTC. This translates into CSAPGTRLVNEQFF.

To note about this clonotype: An end of the junction does not agree with germline; a read error may underlie this. For the CDR3, the DNA is TGTGCCAGCAGCCAGGGTGCCTACACTGAGCAGTTCTTC. Amino acid sequence: CASSQGAYTEQFF. This rearrangement joins TRBV6-1 to TRBJ2-1; the D gene is possibly TRBD1 (5 bases). The CDR3 is 13 residues long. CDR1 is MNHNS and CDR2 is SASEGT in the germline V gene.

The table lists this clonotype with many counts. The rearrangement uses TRBV6-2 or TRBV6-3 and TRBJ1-2, with TRBD1 as a possible D gene (6 bases). CDR3 length: 13 amino acids. Between the trimmed V and J ends, which lost 2 bases and 5 bases, there was a span of 9 bases. CDR1 and CDR2 (germline): MNHEY, SVGEGT. CDR3 bases: TGTGCCAGCAGTTACGGGACAACTTATGGCTACACCTTC. It codes for CASSYGTTYGYTF.

V and J are TRBV3-1 and TRBJ1-5; D gene ambiguous. Germline V lookup: CDR1 LGHDT, CDR2 YNNKEL (reference sequence). Trimming removed 0 bases at V and 6 bases at J, with 9 bases between. This CDR3 region has 14 residues. DNA for the CDR3: TGTGCCAGCAGCCAAGATGACGGGTTTCAGCCCCAGCATTTT. Translating gives CASSQDDGFQPQHF. The whole variable domain, filled in from reference TRBV3-1 and TRBJ1-5, reads DTAVSQTPKYLVTQMGNDKSIKCEQNLGHDTMYWYKQDSKKFLKIMFSYNNKELIINETVPNRFSPKSPDKAHLNLHINSLELGDSAVYFCASSQDDGFQPQHFGDGTRLSIL.

This clonotype was counted only a few times. This rearrangement joins TRBV10-3 to TRBJ1-1; D uncertain. Germline V gives CDR1 ENHRY, CDR2 SYGVKD. The length of the CDR3 is 16 residues. Trimming shortened V by 3 bases and J by 1 base, and 15 bases separated the two germline ends. The DNA for the CDR3 is TGTGCCATCAGTGATATCCCCTTCGGTGGGAACACTGAAGCTTTCTTT. Amino acid sequence: CAISDIPFGGNTEAFF.

This clonotype was detected many times. The gene calls are TRBV12-3 or TRBV12-4 and TRBJ2-7, with D possibly being TRBD2 (6 bases). Trimming left V 7 bases short and J 2 bases short, with 12 bases between. This CDR3 is built from 13 residues. The CDR3 reads CASNGWRAYEQYF. As DNA, the CDR3 is TGTGCCAGCAATGGATGGAGGGCCTACGAGCAGTACTTC.

About this clonotype: A much larger clonotype is one base distant, so this may be a read error. J is TRBJ2-7 and V is TRBV7-3; D remains unclear. V was cut by 2 bases and J by 0 bases, with 5 bases left in between. Germline CDR1 reads SGHTA; CDR2 reads FQGTGA. The CDR3 contains 13 residues. CDR3 protein: CASSLGLSYEQYF. For the CDR3, the DNA is TGTGCCAGCAGCTTAGGCCTCTCCTACGAGCAGTACTTC.

This clonotype showed up many times. The rearrangement joins TRBV6-2 or TRBV6-3 to TRBJ1-5, with D perhaps TRBD1 (5 bases). Germline-derived CDR1 and CDR2 are MNHEY and SVGEGT. The CDR3 consists of 14 residues. Deletions cut 0 bases from V and 5 bases from J, with 8 bases between. CDR3 nucleotides: TGTGCCAGCAGTTACTCGCAGACAGATCAGCCCCAGCATTTT. Protein product: CASSYSQTDQPQHF.

At least ten counts were recorded for this clonotype. The chain has TRBV5-1 and TRBJ1-4; D may be TRBD1 (6 bases). Germline CDR1 reads SGHRS; CDR2 reads YFSETQ. This CDR3 region has 17 residues. Trimming left V 1 base short and J 8 bases short, with 21 bases between. The CDR3 here is CASSLWILGGGGEKLFF. The CDR3 coding sequence is TGCGCCAGCAGCTTGTGGATTCTCGGGGGCGGCGGGGAAAAACTGTTTTTT.

This clonotype was observed many times. The J gene is TRBJ1-1, the V gene TRBV28, with 7 positions matching TRBD1. The J segment lost 11 bases and the V segment lost 8 bases, leaving 11 bases of the junction unmatched. The CDR3 length is 12 residues. Germline CDR1 is MDHEN and CDR2 is SYDVKM. The CDR3 here is CASFSSPGGAFF. The CDR3 DNA is TGTGCCAGCTTTTCCTCCCCAGGGGGTGCTTTCTTT. The full variable domain, rest sourced from reference TRBV28 and TRBJ1-1, is DVKVTQSSRYLVKRTGEKVFLECVQDMDHENMFWYRQDPGLGLRLIYFSYDVKMKEKGDIPEGYSVSREKKERFSLILESASTNQTSMYLCASFSSPGGAFFGQGTRLTVV.

There are many counts of this clonotype. This rearrangement joins TRBV18 to TRBJ2-5; D not resolved. The CDR3 sequence is 15 residues long. Germline assignment: CDR1 KGHSH and CDR2 LQKENI. Trimming cost V 2 bases and J 5 bases, with 15 bases left between them. CDR3 in DNA: TGTGCCAGCTCACCATCCTTTGAAGCAAAGGAGACCCAGTACTTC. Protein sequence: CASSPSFEAKETQYF.

This clonotype occurred many times. The chain employs TRBV4-1 and TRBJ2-7; 9 nucleotides agree with TRBD1. Germline lookup yields CDR1 MGHRA and CDR2 YSYEKL. CDR3 length: 14 residues. The junction had 4 bases not matched to a gene; V was cut back by 4 bases and J by 3 bases. Here the CDR3 reads CASSPGQGNYEQYF. CDR3 nucleotide sequence: TGCGCCAGCAGCCCGGGACAGGGTAACTACGAGCAGTACTTC.

The chain joins TRBV9 to TRBJ2-1; 14 bases are shared with TRBD2. V lost 4 bases, J lost 9 bases, and 6 bases stayed unmatched. Germline lookup yields CDR1 SGDLS and CDR2 YYNGEE. The CDR3 spans 15 residues. For the CDR3, the DNA is TGTGCCAGCAGCATTGGGACTAGCGGGGGCATTGAGCAGTTCTTC. Protein product: CASSIGTSGGIEQFF.

The table lists this clonotype with many counts. V and J are TRBV6-1 and TRBJ2-7; D could derive from TRBD1 or TRBD2 (6 bases each). This CDR3 spans 17 amino acids. Trimming took 0 bases from V and 0 from J, leaving 15 bases between them. The germline CDR1 and CDR2 sequences are MNHNS and SASEGT. CDR3 sequence: CASSEARGASTSYEQYV. DNA for the CDR3: TGTGCCAGCAGTGAAGCTAGGGGGGCTAGCACCTCCTACGAGCAGTACGTC.

This clonotype was seen at least ten times. The rearrangement links TRBV14 to TRBJ2-2; 11 nucleotides agree with TRBD1. V lost 4 bases to trimming and J lost 1 base; unmatched junction nucleotides: 5. The CDR3 has 17 amino acids. Looked up from germline, CDR1 is SGHDN and CDR2 is FVKESK. The CDR3 nucleotides read TGTGCCAGCAGCCCGGACAGGGGGCCCATGAACACCGGGGAGCTGTTTTTT. Translated, it gives CASSPDRGPMNTGELFF.

Comment on this clonotype: This clone may be a read error of a much larger clone one base away. The chain recombines TRBV10-3 with TRBJ1-1; tentatively, D is TRBD1 (6 bases). CDR3 length equals 15 residues. Germline CDR1 reads ENHRY; CDR2 reads SYGVKD. V was trimmed by 2 bases and J by 0 bases, leaving 10 bases between them. The CDR3 DNA reads TGTGCCATCAGTGAGAGGACAGACATGAACACTGAAGCTTTCTTT. Its translation: CAISERTDMNTEAFF.

This clonotype was seen a few times. This chain connects TRBV10-1 to TRBJ1-2, with unresolved D. Germline V gives CDR1 WNHNN, CDR2 SYGVQD (reference sequence). Trimming took 5 bases from V and 6 from J, leaving 13 bases between them. There are 13 residues in the CDR3. The CDR3 DNA follows: TGCGCCAGCAGTAACCCGGAGGAGGATGGCTACACCTTC. Protein sequence: CASSNPEEDGYTF.

This clonotype was seen only a few times. At one boundary the junction diverges from the germline segment, which might be a read error. V gene TRBV13 combines with J gene TRBJ2-2, with 7 bases aligning to TRBD1. In germline, CDR1 is PRHDT, CDR2 FYEKMQ (reference sequence). The CDR3 is made up of 16 amino acids. CDR3 sequence: CASSLGTVLNTGELFF. DNA for the CDR3: TGTGCCAGCAGCCTAGGGACAGTCCTGAACACCGGGGAGCTGTTTTTT.

The sample holds a few counts of this clonotype. V gene TRBV28 combines with J gene TRBJ1-1; no reliable D call. The germline gives CDR1 MDHEN, CDR2 SYDVKM. V shed 6 bases and J shed 6 bases, with 17 bases lying between them. This CDR3 comprises 14 residues. The CDR3 DNA follows: TGTGCCAGCAGGCTATCCGATTACAGAGCTGAAGCTTTCTTT. This codes for CASRLSDYRAEAFF.

The V gene is TRBV5-1, the J gene TRBJ2-4; D may be TRBD1 or TRBD2 (5 bases each). CDR3 length: 18 residues. Trimming left V 0 bases short and J 0 bases short, with 16 bases between. CDR1 and CDR2 (germline): SGHRS, YFSETQ. The CDR3 is CASSLGVLGPLAKNIQYF. The CDR3 nucleotides read TGCGCCAGCAGCTTGGGGGTCTTGGGACCACTAGCCAAAAACATTCAGTACTTC.